The 16 T cell receptor beta chains below all came from one sample that was sequenced in a study of T cell responses to AZD1222 COVID-19 vaccine. The protocol was immunoSEQ multiplex PCR, while the TCRdb copy is restricted to in-frame clones and leaves out a portion. Here the sample spans roughly 99,000 clones, roughly 90% being singletons. This material consisted of peripheral blood, taken on day 0 of AZD1222 vaccination. Receptors originate from an adult in good health.

The chain employs TRBV6-2 or TRBV6-3 and TRBJ1-2; no reliable D call. Germline lookup yields CDR1 MNHEY and CDR2 SVGEGT. This CDR3 comprises 14 residues. Trimming removed 0 bases at V and 8 bases at J, with 13 bases between. The CDR3 DNA reads TGTGCCAGCAGTTACTCGCCACGGATCCAGGGCTACACCTTC. It translates to CASSYSPRIQGYTF.

The chain links TRBV9 to TRBJ2-1; the match to TRBD2 covers 8 bases. V was pared by 2 bases and J by 8 bases, with 9 bases of the junction left unmatched. The CDR3 sequence is 15 residues long. Germline lookup yields CDR1 SGDLS and CDR2 YYNGEE. The CDR3 region has the DNA TGTGCCAGCAGCGTGGACGGGAGGGCGGATTATGAGCAGTTCTTC. Amino acids: CASSVDGRADYEQFF.

The V and J genes are TRBV29-1 and TRBJ2-3, with a possible D match to TRBD1 (6 bases). Trimming shortened V by 4 bases and J by 1 base, and 12 bases separated the two germline ends. The CDR3 is 14 residues long. The germline V gene encodes CDR1 SQVTM and CDR2 ANQGSEA. CDR3: CSVGAGAGTDTQYF. The CDR3 DNA follows: TGCAGCGTTGGGGCAGGGGCAGGCACAGATACGCAGTATTTT.

The J gene is TRBJ2-1, the V gene TRBV24-1; D gene unclear. The CDR3 is 16 amino acids. Germline values: CDR1 KGHDR, CDR2 SFDVKD. V was shortened by 2 bases and J by 1 base, with 11 bases between the two germline ends. The chain's CDR3 is CATSDSLRRSYNEQFF. The CDR3, as DNA: TGTGCCACCAGTGATTCCCTCAGACGGTCCTACAATGAGCAGTTCTTC.

The V call is TRBV7-2, the J call TRBJ1-5; no firm D call. Germline CDR1 is SGHTA and CDR2 is FQGNSA. The CDR3 has 14 amino acids. Trimming took off 1 base at V and 4 bases at J, with 8 bases between the two ends. In nucleotides, the CDR3 is TGTGCCAGCAGCTTAGACTCCCAGAATCAGCCCCAGCATTTT. This gives the protein CASSLDSQNQPQHF.

This chain links TRBV27 with TRBJ1-2, with 7 bases fitting TRBD1. There are 13 residues in the CDR3. V lost 8 bases and J lost 6; bases outside the gene matches: 9. Germline values: CDR1 MNHEY, CDR2 SMNVEV (reference sequence). The CDR3 loop is CASGRQGGDGYTF. The CDR3 DNA is TGTGCCAGCGGCCGACAGGGTGGTGATGGCTACACCTTC.

As regards this clone: One end of the junction fails to match germline, which may point to a read error. The V call is TRBV29-1, the J call TRBJ2-5, with D possibly TRBD1 on 6 matching bases. This CDR3 has 10 residues. CDR1 and CDR2 (germline): SQVTM, ANQGSEA. This CDR3 is CSVEAGNRDF. The CDR3 DNA reads as TGCAGCGTTGAAGCAGGTAACAGGGACTTC.

The rearrangement links TRBV7-2 to TRBJ1-1; weak D call: TRBD1 (6 bases). Trimming cost V 4 bases and J 0 bases, with 9 bases left between them. The CDR3 extends over 14 amino acids. Per the germline V gene, CDR1 is SGHTA and CDR2 is FQGNSA. CDR3 amino acids: CASSSEGVNTEAFF. CDR3 sequence (DNA): TGTGCCAGCAGCTCCGAGGGGGTGAACACTGAAGCTTTCTTT. Combining the CDR3 with reference TRBV7-2 and TRBJ1-1 gives the whole variable domain GAGVSQSPSNKVTEKGKDVELRCDPISGHTALYWYRQSLGQGLEFLIYFQGNSAPDKSGLPSDRFSAERTGGSVSTLTIQRTQQEDSAVYLCASSSEGVNTEAFFGQGTRLTVV.

The chain uses TRBV4-3 and TRBJ1-6, with D possibly matching TRBD1 (5 bases). The CDR3 is 14 residues long. V lost 1 base and J 7 bases, leaving 8 bases between the germline ends. CDR1 and CDR2 (germline): LGHNA, YSLEER. This chain's CDR3 is CASSQGGVNSPLHF. The CDR3 coding sequence is TGCGCCAGCAGCCAAGGAGGGGTCAATTCACCCCTCCACTTT.

This chain connects TRBV24-1 to TRBJ2-1; D not certain. V lost 2 bases, J lost 8 bases, and 12 bases lay in between. In germline, CDR1 is KGHDR, CDR2 SFDVKD. The CDR3 is made up of 14 amino acids. CDR3 sequence (DNA): TGTGCCACCAGTGATTCCCGTTTTGGATATGAGCAGTTCTTC. This gives the protein CATSDSRFGYEQFF.

The sample holds a few counts of this clone. This rearrangement joins TRBV6-4 to TRBJ2-2; 7 nucleotides line up with TRBD2. CDR1 MRHNA and CDR2 SNTAGT come from the germline V gene. Trimming removed 7 bases from V and 4 bases from J; junction bases left unmatched: 15. The CDR3 extends over 17 amino acids. The chain's CDR3 is CASTAVFLAELTGELFF. The CDR3 DNA sequence: TGTGCCAGCACCGCGGTGTTCCTAGCGGAGCTCACCGGGGAGCTGTTTTTT.

J is TRBJ2-2 and V is TRBV9; the match to TRBD2 covers 8 bases. CDR3 size: 16 residues. The germline V gene has CDR1 SGDLS and CDR2 YYNGEE. V was clipped by 3 bases and J by 5 bases; unmatched bases: 9. The CDR3 coding sequence is TGTGCCAGCAGCGCCCCGGGACTAGGGACGACCGGGGAGCTGTTTTTT. Translating it yields CASSAPGLGTTGELFF.

This clone appeared many times. This chain links TRBV4-3 with TRBJ1-5, with no clear D. V lost 1 base and J 6 bases, leaving 13 bases between the germline ends. Germline loops: CDR1 LGHNA, CDR2 YSLEER. The CDR3 spans 15 residues. CDR3 sequence reads: CASSQGPDAIQPQHF. The CDR3 DNA is TGCGCCAGCAGCCAAGGCCCGGACGCGATTCAGCCCCAGCATTTT.

The chain joins TRBV6-2 or TRBV6-3 to TRBJ1-1; 10 bases fit TRBD1. J gave up 0 bases and V 4 bases, and 5 bases lay outside the gene matches. The CDR3 extends over 16 amino acids. Germline values: CDR1 MNHEY, CDR2 SVGEGT. This chain's CDR3 is CASSFPGQGLNTEAFF. The CDR3 bases are TGTGCCAGCAGTTTCCCGGGACAGGGGTTGAACACTGAAGCTTTCTTT.

The rearrangement links TRBV18 to TRBJ2-2; 8 nucleotides agree with TRBD1. The germline CDR1 and CDR2 sequences are KGHSH and LQKENI. The CDR3 length is 15 residues. V lost 1 base and J lost 6; bases outside the gene matches: 4. In DNA, the CDR3 is TGTGCCAGCTCACCACGGGGACAGGACTCCGGGGAGCTGTTTTTT. Translation: CASSPRGQDSGELFF. The complete variable domain, with remaining parts taken from reference TRBV18 and TRBJ2-2, reads NAGVMQNPRHLVRRRGQEARLRCSPMKGHSHVYWYRQLPEEGLKFMVYLQKENIIDESGMPKERFSAEFPKEGPSILRIQQVVRGDSAAYFCASSPRGQDSGELFFGEGSRLTVL.

The chain carries TRBV27 and TRBJ1-3; perhaps TRBD1 as D (5 bases). The V end lost 4 bases, the J end lost 0 bases, and 16 bases lay between the germline ends. The CDR3 totals 17 residues. CDR1 MNHEY and CDR2 SMNVEV come from the germline V gene (reference sequence). Here the CDR3 DNA reads TGTGCCAGCAGTTCAAGGATAACAGGCTTCTCTGGAAACACCATATATTTT. Its protein is CASSSRITGFSGNTIYF.